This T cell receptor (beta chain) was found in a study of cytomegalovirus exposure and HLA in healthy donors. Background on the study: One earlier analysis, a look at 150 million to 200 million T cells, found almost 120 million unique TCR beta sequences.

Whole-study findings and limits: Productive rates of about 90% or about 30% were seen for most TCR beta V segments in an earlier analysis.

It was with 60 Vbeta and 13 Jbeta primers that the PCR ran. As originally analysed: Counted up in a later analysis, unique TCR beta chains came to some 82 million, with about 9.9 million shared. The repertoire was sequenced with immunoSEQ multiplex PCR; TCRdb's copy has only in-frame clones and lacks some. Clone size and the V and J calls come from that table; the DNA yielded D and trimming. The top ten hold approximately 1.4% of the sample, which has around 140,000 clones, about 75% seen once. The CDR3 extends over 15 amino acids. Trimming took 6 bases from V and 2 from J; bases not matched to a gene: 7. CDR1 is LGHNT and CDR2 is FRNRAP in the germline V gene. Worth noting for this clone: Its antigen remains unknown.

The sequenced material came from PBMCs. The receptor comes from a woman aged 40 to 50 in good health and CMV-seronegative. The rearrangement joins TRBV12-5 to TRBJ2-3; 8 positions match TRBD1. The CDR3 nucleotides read TGTGCTAGTGGCCGCAGGGGGCATCCCACAGATACGCAGTATTTT. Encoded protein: CASGRRGHPTDTQYF.